The present entry profiles one T cell receptor beta chain with its context. This sample is part of a study of blood T cell repertoires in COVID-19. The wider study: Sites in the United States, Italy and Spain provided acute and convalescent COVID-19 samples. T cells, B-cell-depleted T cells, or PBMCs provided the cDNA or gDNA that served as material.

Original processing notes: Amplification of reference gene primers provided the estimated nucleated cell counts. Sequenced by immunoSEQ multiplex PCR; TCRdb stores in-frame clones only, minus some. V and J calls and clone size are those listed in that table; D and trimming were worked out from the DNA. Among about 190,000 clones listed, roughly 90% were seen once. After removal of 5 bases from V and 9 bases from J, the junction contained 12 bases not matched to a gene. There are 15 residues in the CDR3. The germline CDR1 and CDR2 sequences are SGHNT and YYREEE (reference sequence). Sequenced sample: peripheral blood. This clonotype originated in a man aged 50 or older with acute or convalescent COVID-19. This chain joins TRBV5-4 and TRBJ2-1, with 9 bases that match TRBD1. The CDR3 nucleotides are TGTGCCAGCAGAACCGGGACAGGGTTAGCGCTTGAGCAGTTCTTC. It is translated as CASRTGTGLALEQFF.